This T cell receptor (beta chain) was recovered during a study of lung T cells in sarcoidosis with Löfgren's syndrome. Study-wide background: In sarcoidosis, CD4+ T cells accumulate in bronchoalveolar lavage fluid.

General observations from the study: TRAV12-1 and TRBV2 were reportedly most expanded in Löfgren's patients. TRAV12-1 preferentially paired with TRBV2, with homologous CDR3s.

TCRdb re-analysed the reads in MiXCR, keeping a single row per CDR3 protein. The table records roughly 7,800 distinct CDR3 sequences, around 20% of them present only once. The CDR3 contains 11 residues. The V end was cut by 7 bases, the J end by 4 bases, with 11 bases between. Germline V lookup: CDR1 DFQATT, CDR2 SNEGSKA (reference sequence). Points on this clonotype: Its antigen is unidentified.

V is TRBV20-1 and J is TRBJ2-7, with D unresolved. Input material: CD4+ T cells from bronchoalveolar lavage fluid. The source is a human donor with sarcoidosis (Löfgren's syndrome or another form), or a control subject (not recorded which). The DNA for the CDR3 is TGCAGTGTTGCTAAAGGTTACGAGCAGTACTTC. Translation gives CSVAKGYEQYF.